Below are 29 T cell receptor beta chains sequenced from a single sample in a study of cytotoxic CD8 clonotypes in ibrutinib-treated CLL (dated by TCRdb to 2020 to 2023). The method behind the library was the immunoSEQ multiplex PCR assay. The immuneACCESS repertoire file appears here via TCRdb, limited to in-frame rearrangements. These files lack a portion of the clones; in checked studies, under half of the deficit traces to unresolved V genes, and the cause of the others is not known. Across this sample there are over 150,000 clones, with about two thirds seen only once. The ten biggest clones cover around an eighth of the sample. The sample's time point label, in plain terms: approximately 2 years on ibrutinib. The sample was PBMCs, taken after 24 months of ibrutinib treatment. The source of these receptors is a human donor with chronic lymphocytic leukemia.

This clone was observed a handful of times. In DNA, the CDR3 is TGCGCCAGCAGCCAAGAAACAGGTCGGAACATTCAGTACTTC. Its protein is CASSQETGRNIQYF. V gene TRBV4-1 combines with J gene TRBJ2-4; D perhaps matches TRBD1 (5 bases). The CDR3 totals 14 residues. Germline CDR1 and CDR2: MGHRA and YSYEKL. The V end was cut by 0 bases, the J end by 7 bases, with 10 bases between.

The chain is built from TRBV5-1 and TRBJ2-7, with 10 bases matching TRBD1. The germline V gene encodes CDR1 SGHRS and CDR2 YFSETQ. CDR3 size: 17 residues. Losses at the gene ends were 3 bases for V and 0 bases for J; bases not matched to a gene: 9. The CDR3 nucleotides are TGCGCCAGCAGCTGGCAACGGACAGGGGGGCTCTCCTACGAGCAGTACTTC. Translation: CASSWQRTGGLSYEQYF.

The chain couples TRBV7-8 to TRBJ1-1; possibly TRBD1 for D (6 bases). The CDR3 sequence is 16 residues long. Germline loops: CDR1 SGHVS, CDR2 FQNEAQ. V lost 4 bases, J lost 0 bases, and 15 bases lay in between. The CDR3 DNA sequence: TGTGCCAGCAGCTCCTCTTCCGGACAGCTGAACACTGAAGCTTTCTTT. It encodes CASSSSSGQLNTEAFF.

For this clone: The identical CDR3 is also encoded by other nucleotide sequences in the sample. CDR3 DNA sequence: TGCGCCAGCAGCTTGGGACTAGCGGAGAGCACAGATACGCAGTATTTT. Translation gives CASSLGLAESTDTQYF. The gene calls are TRBV5-1 and TRBJ2-3, with 9 bases lining up with TRBD2. V shed 0 bases, J shed 0 bases, and the junction held 2 bases outside the gene matches. The length of the CDR3 is 16 residues. Germline V gene lookup returns CDR1 SGHRS and CDR2 YFSETQ.

This CDR3 reads CASSSPHYGNTANTGELFF. The DNA of the CDR3 is TGTGCCAGCAGCTCCCCTCATTACGGCAACACGGCGAACACCGGGGAGCTGTTTTTT. V usage is TRBV5-6 and J usage is TRBJ2-2; D is unresolved. Germline V gene lookup returns CDR1 SGHDT and CDR2 YYEEEE. Trimming cost V 3 bases and J 0 bases, with 21 bases left between them. This CDR3 has 19 residues.

In the case of this clone: Germline and junction disagree at one end, which may indicate a read error. The chain has TRBV7-9 and TRBJ2-7, with 7 positions matching TRBD2. The CDR3 spans 13 residues. Germline values: CDR1 SEHNR, CDR2 FQNEAQ (reference sequence). The CDR3 bases are TGTGCCAGCAGCCGACTCCTACCCGGGCTAGCGGTATTC. Residues: CASSRLLPGLAVF. Full variable domain (remainder filled in from reference TRBV7-9 and TRBJ2-7): DTGVSQNPRHKITKRGQNVTFRCDPISEHNRLYWYRQTLGQGPEFLTYFQNEAQLEKSRLLSDRFSAERPKGSFSTLEIQRTEQGDSAMYLCASSRLLPGLAVFGPGTRLTVT.

The chain uses TRBV5-4 and TRBJ1-1; the match to TRBD1 covers 9 bases. CDR3 length equals 15 residues. The trim removed 3 bases at V and 6 bases at J, leaving 9 bases unmatched. CDR1 and CDR2 from the germline V gene are SGHNT and YYREEE (reference sequence). CDR3 sequence (DNA): TGTGCCAGCAGCTACCGGACAGGGGAAAGTTCTGAAGCTTTCTTT. As protein: CASSYRTGESSEAFF.

By frequency in the sample, this clone is medium-sized (0.01 to 0.1%). The rearrangement uses TRBV2 and TRBJ2-7; no clear D. The V gene lost 4 bases and the J gene lost 4 bases, with 5 bases spanning the gap. The CDR3 runs to 11 residues. Germline V gene lookup returns CDR1 SNHLY and CDR2 FYNNEI. In nucleotides, the CDR3 is TGTGCCAGCAGTGCTCAGTACGAGCAGTACTTC. Protein product: CASSAQYEQYF.

The chain joins TRBV11-2 to TRBJ2-1; weak D call: TRBD1 (6 bases). From germline, CDR1 is SGHAT and CDR2 FQNNGV. The CDR3 contains 13 residues. Trimming cost V 4 bases and J 8 bases, with 12 bases left between them. The CDR3 here is CASSWTASDEQFF. The CDR3 nucleotides are TGTGCCAGCAGCTGGACAGCGTCAGATGAGCAGTTCTTC.

V and J are TRBV5-4 and TRBJ2-3; tentatively, D is TRBD2 (6 bases). Germline V gives CDR1 SGHNT, CDR2 YYREEE (reference sequence). Trimming shortened V by 3 bases and J by 1 base, and 12 bases separated the two germline ends. The CDR3 contains 15 residues. The CDR3 here is CASSSPGLGTDTQYF. The CDR3 nucleotides are TGTGCCAGCAGCTCGCCGGGACTGGGCACAGATACGCAGTATTTT.

The chain carries TRBV5-1 and TRBJ2-7; D might be TRBD1 (6 bases). The CDR3 loop spans 14 amino acids. CDR1 and CDR2 (germline): SGHRS, YFSETQ. V was cut by 7 bases and J by 2 bases, with 16 bases left in between. CDR3 sequence (DNA): TGCGCCAGCTGCCAGGGGACGGAAACCTACGAGCAGTACTTC. Protein: CASCQGTETYEQYF.

At least ten counts were recorded for this clone. The J gene is TRBJ1-2, the V gene TRBV19; no clear D. Germline V gives CDR1 LNHDA, CDR2 SQIVND (reference sequence). The CDR3 has 12 residues. V gave up 6 bases and J gave up 6 bases, with 11 bases separating them. The CDR3 DNA reads as TGTGCCAGTAGATCCAAAGACCATGGCTACACCTTC. It specifies CASRSKDHGYTF.

The count of this clone is one. V and J are TRBV7-9 and TRBJ2-3, with D perhaps matching TRBD1 (5 bases). The CDR3 runs 15 residues. In germline, CDR1 is SEHNR, CDR2 FQNEAQ (reference sequence). V was cut by 2 bases and J by 2 bases, with 11 bases left in between. The CDR3 sequence: CASSLFRAATDTQYF. DNA for the CDR3: TGTGCCAGCAGCTTATTCAGGGCAGCCACAGATACGCAGTATTTT.

The chain employs TRBV6-1 and TRBJ2-7, with 9 nucleotides matching TRBD1. V dropped 6 bases and J dropped 4; count of bases not matched to a gene: 7. Germline CDR1 is MNHNS and CDR2 is SASEGT. This CDR3 comprises 14 residues. The CDR3 spells CASRTGGFEYEQYF. Written as DNA, the CDR3 is TGTGCCAGCAGGACAGGGGGTTTCGAGTACGAGCAGTACTTC.

The V call is TRBV9, the J call TRBJ2-1, with 8 bases matching TRBD2. This CDR3 is built from 15 residues. Germline CDR1 is SGDLS and CDR2 is YYNGEE. After removal of 6 bases from V and 8 bases from J, the junction contained 13 bases not matched to a gene. CDR3 in amino acids: CASNLNGRAGDEQFF. The CDR3 region has the DNA TGTGCCAGCAATCTTAACGGGAGGGCCGGGGATGAGCAGTTCTTC.

V gene TRBV11-2 combines with J gene TRBJ2-5; D not resolved. The CDR3 covers 13 residues. The germline V and J ends were trimmed by 1 base and 5 bases, with 8 bases remaining between them. Germline V gene data show CDR1 as SGHAT and CDR2 as FQNNGV. The CDR3 loop is CASSLGLSETQYF. CDR3 sequence (DNA): TGTGCCAGCAGCTTAGGGCTATCCGAGACCCAGTACTTC.

V gene TRBV19 combines with J gene TRBJ2-7; perhaps TRBD2 as D (5 bases). Trimming removed 6 bases from V and 0 bases from J, with 12 bases in between. Germline V gene lookup returns CDR1 LNHDA and CDR2 SQIVND (reference sequence). This CDR3 region has 14 residues. The CDR3 DNA is TGTGCCAGTAGCCTGATGGGAGACTCCTACGAGCAGTACTTC. This encodes CASSLMGDSYEQYF.

The chain employs TRBV29-1 and TRBJ1-1; D is unclear. Deletions cut 1 base from V and 4 bases from J, with 7 bases between. CDR3 length: 12 amino acids. Germline V CDR1 and CDR2: SQVTM, ANQGSEA. CDR3 nucleotide sequence: TGCAGCGTTGAAGCATCTAGCACTGAAGCTTTCTTT. It is translated as CSVEASSTEAFF.

The genes are TRBV6-5 and TRBJ1-2; D uncertain. Germline V gene sequence: CDR1 MNHEY, CDR2 SVGAGI. Trimming stripped 4 bases from V and 10 bases from J, with 16 bases between. This CDR3 contains 13 residues. The CDR3 reads CASSSSTTDYYTF. The CDR3 nucleotides are TGTGCCAGCAGTTCCTCAACAACCGACTACTACACCTTC.

This clone showed up just once. J is TRBJ2-3 and V is TRBV7-2; 12 nucleotides line up with TRBD2. This CDR3 spans 16 amino acids. Germline loops: CDR1 SGHTA, CDR2 FQGNSA. The trim removed 4 bases at V and 4 bases at J, leaving 6 bases unmatched. This chain's CDR3 is CASSSGRLAGADTQYF. The CDR3 nucleotides read TGTGCCAGCAGCTCAGGTCGACTAGCGGGAGCAGATACGCAGTATTTT.

The genes are TRBV18 and TRBJ1-1; D gene unclear. The CDR3 length is 14 residues. Germline values: CDR1 KGHSH, CDR2 LQKENI. Trimming pared 2 bases from V and 1 base from J, leaving 8 bases between. DNA of the CDR3: TGTGCCAGCTCACCATCAGGACCGAACACTGAAGCTTTCTTT. Protein sequence: CASSPSGPNTEAFF.

This chain uses TRBV28 with TRBJ2-1, with 11 positions matching TRBD2. CDR3 length: 17 amino acids. V was pared by 7 bases and J by 0 bases, with 8 bases of the junction left unmatched. Per the germline V gene, CDR1 is MDHEN and CDR2 is SYDVKM. CDR3 region: CASTGLAVPSSYNEQFF. In DNA, the CDR3 is TGTGCCAGCACGGGACTAGCGGTCCCGAGCTCCTACAATGAGCAGTTCTTC.

This clone was observed a few times. The chain links TRBV7-9 to TRBJ2-7; D is unclear. This CDR3 has 12 amino acids. V was clipped by 8 bases and J by 6 bases, with 14 bases between them. Germline V gene lookup returns CDR1 SEHNR and CDR2 FQNEAQ (reference sequence). The CDR3 region is CASGDRAPEQYF. CDR3 DNA sequence: TGTGCCAGCGGGGATCGAGCACCCGAGCAGTACTTC.

This chain joins TRBV28 and TRBJ2-7; 7 bases are shared with TRBD2. CDR3 length equals 17 residues. After removal of 8 bases from V and 1 base from J, the junction contained 17 bases not matched to a gene. Germline assignment: CDR1 MDHEN and CDR2 SYDVKM. CDR3 nucleotide sequence: TGTGCCAGCGAGTTTGCCGGGGCGGGGGAATCGTCCTACGAGCAGTACTTC. Translating gives CASEFAGAGESSYEQYF.

This clone was recorded only once. The genes are TRBV7-6 and TRBJ2-7, with TRBD2 identical over 8 bases. The germline V gene encodes CDR1 SGHVS and CDR2 FNYEAQ. Trimming cost V 3 bases and J 1 base; bases outside gene matches: 2. The CDR3 spans 14 residues. CDR3 amino acids: CASSLGLESYEQYF. The CDR3 bases are TGTGCCAGCAGCTTGGGACTAGAGTCCTACGAGCAGTACTTC.

The genes are TRBV20-1 and TRBJ2-4; no clear D gene. The germline gives CDR1 DFQATT, CDR2 SNEGSKA (reference sequence). The CDR3 length is 11 residues. The germline V and J ends were trimmed by 6 bases and 3 bases, with 6 bases remaining between them. CDR3 coding DNA: TGCAGTGCCGGATACAAAAACATTCAGTACTTC. It codes for CSAGYKNIQYF.

The chain links TRBV5-6 to TRBJ1-5; TRBD1 might be the D (6 bases). Per germline, CDR1 SGHDT and CDR2 YYEEEE. V was clipped by 4 bases and J by 6 bases, with 14 bases between them. This CDR3 comprises 14 residues. The CDR3 here is CASSLSTGSQPQHF. The CDR3 DNA is TGTGCCAGCAGCCTATCGACAGGTTCTCAGCCCCAGCATTTT.

The chain joins TRBV4-3 to TRBJ2-3, with unresolved D. CDR1 is LGHNA, CDR2 YSLEER, per germline. The CDR3 is 14 residues long. Trimming stripped 0 bases from V and 3 bases from J, with 7 bases between. The CDR3 nucleotides are TGCGCCAGCAGCCAAGATCCTTCGACAGATACGCAGTATTTT. Protein product: CASSQDPSTDTQYF.

The chain carries TRBV19 and TRBJ2-7, with 8 nucleotides matching TRBD1. V was clipped by 6 bases and J by 6 bases; unmatched bases: 7. This CDR3 contains 13 residues. Germline V gives CDR1 LNHDA, CDR2 SQIVND (reference sequence). The CDR3 bases are TGTGCCAGTAGCCCGGACAGGGTCGGCGAGCAGTACTTC. This translates into CASSPDRVGEQYF. Full variable domain (remainder filled in from reference TRBV19 and TRBJ2-7): DGGITQSPKYLFRKEGQNVTLSCEQNLNHDAMYWYRQDPGQGLRLIYYSQIVNDFQKGDIAEGYSVSREKKESFPLTVTSAQKNPTAFYLCASSPDRVGEQYFGPGTRLTVT.